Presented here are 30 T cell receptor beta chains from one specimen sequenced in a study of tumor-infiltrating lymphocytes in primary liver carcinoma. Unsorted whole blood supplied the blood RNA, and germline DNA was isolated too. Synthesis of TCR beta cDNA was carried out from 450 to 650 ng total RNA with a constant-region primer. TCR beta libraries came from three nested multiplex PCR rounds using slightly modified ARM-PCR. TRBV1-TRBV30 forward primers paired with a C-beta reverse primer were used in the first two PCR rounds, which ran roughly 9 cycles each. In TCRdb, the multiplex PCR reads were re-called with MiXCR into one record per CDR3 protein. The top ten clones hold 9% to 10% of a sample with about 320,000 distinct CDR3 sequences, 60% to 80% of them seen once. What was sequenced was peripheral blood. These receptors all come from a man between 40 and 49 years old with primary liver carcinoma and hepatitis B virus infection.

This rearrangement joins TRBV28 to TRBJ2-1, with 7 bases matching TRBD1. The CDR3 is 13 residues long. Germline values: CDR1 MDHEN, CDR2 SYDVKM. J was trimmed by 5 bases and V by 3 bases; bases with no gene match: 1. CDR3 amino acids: CASSFDRDNEQFF. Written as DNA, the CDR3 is TGTGCCAGCAGTTTCGACAGGGACAATGAGCAGTTCTTC.

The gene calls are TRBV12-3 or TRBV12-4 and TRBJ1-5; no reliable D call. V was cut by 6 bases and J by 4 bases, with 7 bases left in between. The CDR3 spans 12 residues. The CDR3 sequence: CASREPNQPQHF. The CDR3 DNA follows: TGTGCCAGCAGGGAGCCTAATCAGCCCCAGCATTTT.

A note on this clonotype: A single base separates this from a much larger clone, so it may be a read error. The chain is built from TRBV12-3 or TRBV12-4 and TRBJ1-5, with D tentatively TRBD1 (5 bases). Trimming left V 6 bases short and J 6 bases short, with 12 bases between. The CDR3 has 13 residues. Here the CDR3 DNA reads TGTGCCAGCAGGGGGGAGGATGGTCAGCCCCAGCATTTT. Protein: CASRGEDGQPQHF.

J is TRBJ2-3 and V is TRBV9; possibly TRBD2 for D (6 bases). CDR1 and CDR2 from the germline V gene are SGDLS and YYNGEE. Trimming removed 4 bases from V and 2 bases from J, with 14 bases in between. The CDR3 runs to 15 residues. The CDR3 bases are TGTGCCAGCAGCAACTTCGGCGGGACCACAGATACGCAGTATTTT. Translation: CASSNFGGTTDTQYF.

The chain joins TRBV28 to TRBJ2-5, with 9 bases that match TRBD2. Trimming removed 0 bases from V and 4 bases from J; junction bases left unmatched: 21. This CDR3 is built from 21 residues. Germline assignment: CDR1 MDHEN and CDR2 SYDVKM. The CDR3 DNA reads TGTGCCAGCAGTTTATGGGGAGGCGGGAGGGCCTTTTCCCCAATGGCAGAGACCCAGTACTTC. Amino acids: CASSLWGGGRAFSPMAETQYF.

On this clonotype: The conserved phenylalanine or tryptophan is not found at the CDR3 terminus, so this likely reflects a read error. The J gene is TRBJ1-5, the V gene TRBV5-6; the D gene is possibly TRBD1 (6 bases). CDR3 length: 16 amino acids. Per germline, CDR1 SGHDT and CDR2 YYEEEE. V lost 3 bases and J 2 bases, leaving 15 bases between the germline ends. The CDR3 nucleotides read TGTGCCAGCAGCTCCCTGGGGGCGAGGGGCAATCAGCCCCAGCATTCT. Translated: CASSSLGARGNQPQHS.

The CDR3 protein is CADSERQAREQFF. The DNA for the CDR3 is TGTGCCGACAGTGAACGACAGGCGAGAGAGCAGTTCTTC. The rearrangement joins TRBV6-1 to TRBJ2-1; maybe TRBD1 (6 bases). This CDR3 is 13 amino acids long. Trimming removed 11 bases from V and 10 bases from J, with 21 bases in between. Germline CDR1 is MNHNS and CDR2 is SASEGT.

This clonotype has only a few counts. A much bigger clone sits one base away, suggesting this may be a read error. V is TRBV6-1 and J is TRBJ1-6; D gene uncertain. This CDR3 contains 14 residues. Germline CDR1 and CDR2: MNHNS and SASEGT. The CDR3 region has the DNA TGTGTCAGTGATTCCGGGCCCTATAATTCACCCCTCCACTTT. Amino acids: CVSDSGPYNSPLHF.

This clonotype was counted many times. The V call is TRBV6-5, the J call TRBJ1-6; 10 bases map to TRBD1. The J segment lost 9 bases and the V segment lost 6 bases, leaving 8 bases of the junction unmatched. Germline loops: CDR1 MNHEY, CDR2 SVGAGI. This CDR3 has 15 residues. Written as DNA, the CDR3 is TGTGCCAGCAGATCCGACAGGGGGCCGGGTTCACCCCTCCACTTT. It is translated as CASRSDRGPGSPLHF.

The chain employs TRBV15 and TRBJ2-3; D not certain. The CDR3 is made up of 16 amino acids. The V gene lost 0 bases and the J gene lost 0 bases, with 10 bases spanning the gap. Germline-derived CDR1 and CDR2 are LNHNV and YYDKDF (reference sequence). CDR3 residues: CATSREITRSTDTQYF. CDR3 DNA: TGTGCCACCAGCAGAGAAATAACCAGGAGCACAGATACGCAGTATTTT.

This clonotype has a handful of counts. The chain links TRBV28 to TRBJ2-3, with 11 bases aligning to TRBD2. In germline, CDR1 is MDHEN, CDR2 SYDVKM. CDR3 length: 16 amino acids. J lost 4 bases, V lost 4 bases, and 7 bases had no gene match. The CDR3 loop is CASSSSTSGISDTQYF. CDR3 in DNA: TGTGCCAGCAGTTCCTCGACTAGCGGGATTTCAGATACGCAGTATTTT. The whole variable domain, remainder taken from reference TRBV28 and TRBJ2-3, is DVKVTQSSRYLVKRTGEKVFLECVQDMDHENMFWYRQDPGLGLRLIYFSYDVKMKEKGDIPEGYSVSREKKERFSLILESASTNQTSMYLCASSSSTSGISDTQYFGPGTRLTVL.

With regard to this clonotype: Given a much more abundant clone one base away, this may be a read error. This CDR3 reads CSTGKNSGTQYF. The CDR3 coding sequence is TGCAGCACTGGGAAGAATTCTGGGACCCAGTACTTC. This sequence joins TRBV29-1 and TRBJ2-5, with D unclear. The CDR3 is made up of 12 amino acids. Germline V gene sequence: CDR1 SQVTM, CDR2 ANQGSEA. The V and J ends lost 8 bases and 7 bases respectively, with 17 bases between them.

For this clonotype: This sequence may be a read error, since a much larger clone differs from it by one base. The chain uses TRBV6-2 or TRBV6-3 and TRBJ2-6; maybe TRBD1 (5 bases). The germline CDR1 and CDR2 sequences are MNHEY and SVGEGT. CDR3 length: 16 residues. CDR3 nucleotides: TGTGCCAGCAGTTACACTACCACCTCTGGGGCCAACGTCCTGGCTTTC. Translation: CASSYTTTSGANVLAF.

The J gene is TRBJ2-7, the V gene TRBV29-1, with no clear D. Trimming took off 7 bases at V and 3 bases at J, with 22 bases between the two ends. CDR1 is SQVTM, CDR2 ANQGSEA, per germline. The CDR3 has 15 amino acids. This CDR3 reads CSARLRLSKDYEQYF. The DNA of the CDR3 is TGCAGCGCTAGGCTCCGACTCTCAAAGGACTACGAGCAGTACTTC.

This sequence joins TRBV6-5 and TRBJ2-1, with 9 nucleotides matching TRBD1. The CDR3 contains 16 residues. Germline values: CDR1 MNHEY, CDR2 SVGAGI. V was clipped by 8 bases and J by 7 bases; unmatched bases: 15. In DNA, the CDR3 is TGTGCCAGCGGACCGATTCGGGGACAGGGCAGGAATGAGCAGTTCTTC. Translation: CASGPIRGQGRNEQFF.

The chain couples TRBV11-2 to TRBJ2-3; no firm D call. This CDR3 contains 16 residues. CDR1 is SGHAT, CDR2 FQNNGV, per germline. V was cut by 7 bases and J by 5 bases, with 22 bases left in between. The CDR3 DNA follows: TGTGCCAGCAACTTTCTTAGCTGGAGATTCGGAGATACGCAGTATTTT. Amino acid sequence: CASNFLSWRFGDTQYF.

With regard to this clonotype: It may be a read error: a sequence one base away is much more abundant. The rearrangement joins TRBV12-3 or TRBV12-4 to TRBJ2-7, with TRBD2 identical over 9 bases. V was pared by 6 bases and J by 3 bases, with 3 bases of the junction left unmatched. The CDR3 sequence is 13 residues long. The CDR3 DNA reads TGTGCCAGCAGGGCTAGCGGGGACTACGAGCAGTACTTC. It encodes CASRASGDYEQYF.

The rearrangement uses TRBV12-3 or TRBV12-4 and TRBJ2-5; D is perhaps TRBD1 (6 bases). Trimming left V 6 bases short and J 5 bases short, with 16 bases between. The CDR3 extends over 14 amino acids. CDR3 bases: TGTGCCAGCAGATCCCCAGACAGGACCGAGACCCAGTACTTC. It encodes CASRSPDRTETQYF.

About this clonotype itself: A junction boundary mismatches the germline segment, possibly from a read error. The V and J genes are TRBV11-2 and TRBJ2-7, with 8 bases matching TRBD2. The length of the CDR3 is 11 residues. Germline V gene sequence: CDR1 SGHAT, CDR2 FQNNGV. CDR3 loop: CASSFSGTSYF. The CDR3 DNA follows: TGTGCCAGTAGCTTTTCCGGGACTAGTTACTTC. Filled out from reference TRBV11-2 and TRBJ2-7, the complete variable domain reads EAGVAQSPRYKIIEKRQSVAFWCNPISGHATLYWYQQILGQGPKLLIQFQNNGVVDDSQLPKDRFSAERLKGVDSTLKIQPAKLEDSAVYLCASSFSGTSYFGPGTRLTVT.

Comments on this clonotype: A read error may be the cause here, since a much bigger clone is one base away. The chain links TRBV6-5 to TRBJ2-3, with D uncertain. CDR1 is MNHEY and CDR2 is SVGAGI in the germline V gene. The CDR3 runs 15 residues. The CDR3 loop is CASSYSPFSTDTRYF. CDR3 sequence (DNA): TGTGCCAGCAGTTACTCACCCTTTAGCACAGATACGCGGTATTTT.

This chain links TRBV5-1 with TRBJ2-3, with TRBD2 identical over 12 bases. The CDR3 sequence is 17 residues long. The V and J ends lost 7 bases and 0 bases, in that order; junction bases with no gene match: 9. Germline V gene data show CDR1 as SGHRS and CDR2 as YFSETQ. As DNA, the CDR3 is TGCGCCAGCGCCCAAAGGACTAGCGGGATTAGCACAGATACGCAGTATTTT. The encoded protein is CASAQRTSGISTDTQYF.

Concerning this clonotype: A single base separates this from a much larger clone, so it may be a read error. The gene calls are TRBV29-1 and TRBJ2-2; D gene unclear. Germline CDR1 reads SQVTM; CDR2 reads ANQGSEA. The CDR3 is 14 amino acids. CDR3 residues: CNVAGFRNTGELFF. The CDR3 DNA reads TGCAACGTTGCTGGATTTAGGAACACCGGGGAGCTGTTTTTT.

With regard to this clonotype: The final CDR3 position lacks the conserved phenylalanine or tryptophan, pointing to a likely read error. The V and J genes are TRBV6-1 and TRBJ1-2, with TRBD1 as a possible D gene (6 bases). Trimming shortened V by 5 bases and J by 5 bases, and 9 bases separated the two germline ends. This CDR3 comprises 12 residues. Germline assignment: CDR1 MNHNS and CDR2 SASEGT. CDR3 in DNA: TGTGCCAGCAGTACCCAGGGGTATGGCTACACCCTC. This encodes CASSTQGYGYTL.

The CDR3: CAWREGVHEKLFF. The CDR3 bases are TGTGCCTGGAGGGAAGGGGTTCATGAAAAACTGTTTTTT. The J gene is TRBJ1-4, the V gene TRBV30, with a tentative D call TRBD1 (5 bases). CDR1 and CDR2 from the germline V gene are GTSNPN and SVGIG (reference sequence). The CDR3 spans 13 residues. V dropped 3 bases and J dropped 6 bases, with 11 bases sitting between them.

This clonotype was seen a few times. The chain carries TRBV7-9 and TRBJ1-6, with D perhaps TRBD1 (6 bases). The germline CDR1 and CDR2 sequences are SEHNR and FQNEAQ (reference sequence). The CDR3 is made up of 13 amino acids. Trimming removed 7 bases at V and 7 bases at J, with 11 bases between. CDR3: CASTWTANSPLHF. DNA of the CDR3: TGTGCCAGCACATGGACAGCGAATTCACCCCTCCACTTT. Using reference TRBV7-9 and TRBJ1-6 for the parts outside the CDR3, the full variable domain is DTGVSQNPRHKITKRGQNVTFRCDPISEHNRLYWYRQTLGQGPEFLTYFQNEAQLEKSRLLSDRFSAERPKGSFSTLEIQRTEQGDSAMYLCASTWTANSPLHFGNGTRLTVT.

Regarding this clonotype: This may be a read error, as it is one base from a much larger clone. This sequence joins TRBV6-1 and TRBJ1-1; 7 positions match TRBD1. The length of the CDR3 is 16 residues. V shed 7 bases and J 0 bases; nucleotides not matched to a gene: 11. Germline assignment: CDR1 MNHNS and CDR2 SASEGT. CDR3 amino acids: CASTSGPGGMNTEAFF. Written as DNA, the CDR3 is TGTGCCAGCACTTCCGGCCCAGGGGGTATGAACACTGAAGCTTTCTTT.

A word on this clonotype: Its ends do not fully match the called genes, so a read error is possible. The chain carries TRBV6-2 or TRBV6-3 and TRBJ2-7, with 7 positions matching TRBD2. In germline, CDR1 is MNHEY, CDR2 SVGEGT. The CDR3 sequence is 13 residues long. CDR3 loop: CASSKREIGEQHF. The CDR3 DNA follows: TGTGCCAGCAGTAAGCGGGAAATAGGCGAGCAGCACTTC.

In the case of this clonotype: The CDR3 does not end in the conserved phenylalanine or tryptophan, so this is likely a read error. This chain's CDR3 is CASSFPYAREKKSGANVLTL. The CDR3 bases are TGTGCCAGCAGCTTTCCCTATGCCCGGGAAAAAAAGTCTGGGGCCAACGTCCTGACTCTC. The chain employs TRBV11-2 and TRBJ2-6; tentatively, D is TRBD2 (5 bases). V shed 3 bases and J shed 1 base, with 22 bases lying between them. Germline V gene lookup returns CDR1 SGHAT and CDR2 FQNNGV. This CDR3 is built from 20 residues.

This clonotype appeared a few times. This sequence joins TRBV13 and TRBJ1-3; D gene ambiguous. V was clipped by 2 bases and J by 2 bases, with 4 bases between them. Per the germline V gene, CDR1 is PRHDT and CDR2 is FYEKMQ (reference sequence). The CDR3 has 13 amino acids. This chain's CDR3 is CASSLFAGNTIYF. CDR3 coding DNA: TGTGCCAGCAGCTTATTCGCTGGAAACACCATATATTTT.

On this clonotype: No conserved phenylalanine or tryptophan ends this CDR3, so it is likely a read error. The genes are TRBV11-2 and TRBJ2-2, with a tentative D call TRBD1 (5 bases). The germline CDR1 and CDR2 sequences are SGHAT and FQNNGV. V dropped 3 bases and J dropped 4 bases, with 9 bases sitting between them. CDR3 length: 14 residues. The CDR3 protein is CASSLPGSTGELFL. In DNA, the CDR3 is TGTGCCAGCAGCTTGCCAGGGTCCACCGGGGAGCTGTTTCTT.